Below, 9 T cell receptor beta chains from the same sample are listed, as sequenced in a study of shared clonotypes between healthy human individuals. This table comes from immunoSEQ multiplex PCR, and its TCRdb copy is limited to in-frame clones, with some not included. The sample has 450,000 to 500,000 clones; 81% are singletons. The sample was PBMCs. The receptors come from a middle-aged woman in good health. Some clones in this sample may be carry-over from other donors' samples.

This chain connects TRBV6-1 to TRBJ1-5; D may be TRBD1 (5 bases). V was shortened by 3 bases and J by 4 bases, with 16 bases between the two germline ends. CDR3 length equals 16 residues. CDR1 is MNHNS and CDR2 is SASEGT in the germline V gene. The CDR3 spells CASSEEDPWGNQPQHF. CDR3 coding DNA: TGTGCCAGCAGTGAGGAAGATCCTTGGGGGAATCAGCCCCAGCATTTT.

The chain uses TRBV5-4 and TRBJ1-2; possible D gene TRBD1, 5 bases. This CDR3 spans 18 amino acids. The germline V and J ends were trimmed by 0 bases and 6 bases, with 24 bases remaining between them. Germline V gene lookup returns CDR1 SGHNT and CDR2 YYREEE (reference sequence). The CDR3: CASSLAVRDSSPVNGYTF. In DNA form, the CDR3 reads TGTGCCAGCAGCTTGGCCGTGAGGGACTCCTCTCCCGTGAATGGCTACACCTTC.

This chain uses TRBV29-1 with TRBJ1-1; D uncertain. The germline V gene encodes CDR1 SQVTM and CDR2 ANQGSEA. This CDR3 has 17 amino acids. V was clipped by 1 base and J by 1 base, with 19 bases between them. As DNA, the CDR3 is TGCAGCGTTGAAGGCCTAAGGGCGGGGAGTGGGAACACTGAAGCTTTCTTT. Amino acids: CSVEGLRAGSGNTEAFF.

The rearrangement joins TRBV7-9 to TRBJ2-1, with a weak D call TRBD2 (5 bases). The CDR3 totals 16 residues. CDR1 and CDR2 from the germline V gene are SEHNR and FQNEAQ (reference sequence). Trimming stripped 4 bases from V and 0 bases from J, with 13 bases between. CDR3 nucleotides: TGTGCCAGCAGCTCAACTGACTACTACTCCTACAATGAGCAGTTCTTC. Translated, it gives CASSSTDYYSYNEQFF. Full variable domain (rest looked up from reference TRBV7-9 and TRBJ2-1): DTGVSQNPRHKITKRGQNVTFRCDPISEHNRLYWYRQTLGQGPEFLTYFQNEAQLEKSRLLSDRFSAERPKGSFSTLEIQRTEQGDSAMYLCASSSTDYYSYNEQFFGPGTRLTVL.

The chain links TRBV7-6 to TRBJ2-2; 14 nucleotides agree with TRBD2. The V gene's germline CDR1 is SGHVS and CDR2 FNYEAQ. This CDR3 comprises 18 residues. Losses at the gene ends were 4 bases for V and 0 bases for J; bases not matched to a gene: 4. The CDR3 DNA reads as TGTGCCAGCAGCTCTGGACTAGCGGGAGGCCCGAACACCGGGGAGCTGTTTTTT. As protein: CASSSGLAGGPNTGELFF.

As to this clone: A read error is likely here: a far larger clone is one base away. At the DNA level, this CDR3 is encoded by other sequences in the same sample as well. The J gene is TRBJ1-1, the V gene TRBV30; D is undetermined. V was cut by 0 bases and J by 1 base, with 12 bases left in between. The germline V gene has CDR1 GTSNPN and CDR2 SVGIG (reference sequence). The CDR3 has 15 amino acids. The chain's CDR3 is CAWSVLPDQNTEAFF. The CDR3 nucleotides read TGTGCCTGGAGTGTGCTACCAGACCAGAACACTGAAGCTTTCTTT.

The CDR3 DNA reads TGTGTCGCTACCGGGACTAGTGACGAGCAGTACTTC. This codes for CVATGTSDEQYF. The chain recombines TRBV28 with TRBJ2-7; 8 bases fit TRBD2. Germline V CDR1 and CDR2: MDHEN, SYDVKM. The CDR3 extends over 12 amino acids.

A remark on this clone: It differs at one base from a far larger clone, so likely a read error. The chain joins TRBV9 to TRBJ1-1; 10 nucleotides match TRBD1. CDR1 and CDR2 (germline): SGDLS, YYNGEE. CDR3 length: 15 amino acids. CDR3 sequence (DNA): TGTACCAGCAGCGGACGGACAGGGGGGAGGACTGAAGCTTTCTTT. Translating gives CTSSGRTGGRTEAFF.

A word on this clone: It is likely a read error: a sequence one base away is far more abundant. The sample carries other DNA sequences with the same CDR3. This CDR3 is CASSFGTGQPQHF. CDR3 coding DNA: TGTGCCAGTAGCTTCGGGACAGGTCAGCCCCAGCATTTT. The V and J genes are TRBV7-3 and TRBJ1-5; 8 bases are shared with TRBD1. Germline V gene lookup returns CDR1 SGHTA and CDR2 FQGTGA. The CDR3 totals 13 residues.